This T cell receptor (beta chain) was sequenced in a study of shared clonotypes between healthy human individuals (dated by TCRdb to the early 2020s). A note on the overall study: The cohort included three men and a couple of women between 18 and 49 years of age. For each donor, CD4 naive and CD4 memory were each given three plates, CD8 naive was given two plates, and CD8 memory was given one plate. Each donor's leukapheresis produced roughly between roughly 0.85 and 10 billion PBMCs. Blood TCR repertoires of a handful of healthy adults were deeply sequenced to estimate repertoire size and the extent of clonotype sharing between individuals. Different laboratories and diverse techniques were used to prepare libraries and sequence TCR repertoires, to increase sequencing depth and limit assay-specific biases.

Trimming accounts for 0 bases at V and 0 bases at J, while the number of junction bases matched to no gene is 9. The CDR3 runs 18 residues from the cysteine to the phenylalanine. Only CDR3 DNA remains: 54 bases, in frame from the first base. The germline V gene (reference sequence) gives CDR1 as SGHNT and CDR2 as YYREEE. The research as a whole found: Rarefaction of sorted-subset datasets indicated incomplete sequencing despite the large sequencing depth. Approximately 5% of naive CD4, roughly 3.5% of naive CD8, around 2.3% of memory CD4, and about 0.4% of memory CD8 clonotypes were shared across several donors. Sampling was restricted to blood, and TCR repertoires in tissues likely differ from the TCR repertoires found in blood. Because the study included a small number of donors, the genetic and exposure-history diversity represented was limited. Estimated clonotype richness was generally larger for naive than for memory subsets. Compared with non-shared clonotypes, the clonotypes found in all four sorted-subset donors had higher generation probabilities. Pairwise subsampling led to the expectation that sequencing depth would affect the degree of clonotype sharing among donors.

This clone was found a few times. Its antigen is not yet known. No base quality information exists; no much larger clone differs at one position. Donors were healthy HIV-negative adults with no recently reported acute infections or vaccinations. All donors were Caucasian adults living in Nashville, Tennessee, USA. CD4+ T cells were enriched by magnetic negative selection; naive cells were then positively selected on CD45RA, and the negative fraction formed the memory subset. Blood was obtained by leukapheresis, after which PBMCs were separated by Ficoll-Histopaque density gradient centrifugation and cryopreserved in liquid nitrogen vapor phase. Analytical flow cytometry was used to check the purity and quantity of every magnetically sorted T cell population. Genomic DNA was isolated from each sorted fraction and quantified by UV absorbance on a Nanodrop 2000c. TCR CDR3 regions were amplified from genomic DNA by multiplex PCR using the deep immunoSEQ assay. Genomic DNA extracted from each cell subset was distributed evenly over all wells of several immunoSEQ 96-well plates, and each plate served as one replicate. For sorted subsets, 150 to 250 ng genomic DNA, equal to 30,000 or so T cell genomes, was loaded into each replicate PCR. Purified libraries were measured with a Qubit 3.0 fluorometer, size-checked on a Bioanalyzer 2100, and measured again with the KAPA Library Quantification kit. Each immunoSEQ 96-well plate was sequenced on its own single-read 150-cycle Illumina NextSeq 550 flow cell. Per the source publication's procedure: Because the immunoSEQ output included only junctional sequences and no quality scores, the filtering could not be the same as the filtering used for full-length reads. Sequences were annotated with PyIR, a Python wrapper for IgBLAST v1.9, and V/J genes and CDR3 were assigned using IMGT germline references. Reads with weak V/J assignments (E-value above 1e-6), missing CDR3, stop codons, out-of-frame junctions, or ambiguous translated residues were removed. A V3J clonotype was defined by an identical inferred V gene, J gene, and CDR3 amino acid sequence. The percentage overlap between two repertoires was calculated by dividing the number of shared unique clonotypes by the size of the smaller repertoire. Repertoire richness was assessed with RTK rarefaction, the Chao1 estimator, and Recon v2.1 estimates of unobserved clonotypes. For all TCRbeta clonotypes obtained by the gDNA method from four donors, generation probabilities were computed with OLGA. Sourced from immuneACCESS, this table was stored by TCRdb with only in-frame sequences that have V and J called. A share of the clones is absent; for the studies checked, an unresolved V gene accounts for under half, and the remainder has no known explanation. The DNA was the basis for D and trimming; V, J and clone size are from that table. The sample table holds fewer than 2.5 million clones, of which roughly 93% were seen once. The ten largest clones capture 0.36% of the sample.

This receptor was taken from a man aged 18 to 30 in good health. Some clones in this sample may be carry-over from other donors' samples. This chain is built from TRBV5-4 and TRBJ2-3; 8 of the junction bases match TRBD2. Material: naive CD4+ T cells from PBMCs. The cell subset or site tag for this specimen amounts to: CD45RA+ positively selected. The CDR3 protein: CASSLGGGRPPSTDTQYF. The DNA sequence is TGTGCCAGCAGCTTGGGAGGCGGGAGGCCTCCAAGCACAGATACGCAGTATTTT.